These 2 T cell receptor beta chains were sequenced from one sample in a study of shared clonotypes between healthy human individuals (dated by TCRdb to about 2020). The library was generated by the immunoSEQ multiplex PCR assay. TCRdb took over this immuneACCESS table, retaining in-frame rearrangements with V and J assigned. Such tables are incomplete; in checked studies, under half of the missing clones stem from an unresolved V gene, and the remainder is unexplained. This sample has roughly 700,000 clones in its table, and roughly 70% of those were observed once. In total, the top ten clones hold 1.7% of the sample. The source material was memory CD4+ T cells sorted from blood. This sample's cell subset or site label indicates: CD45RA-negative fraction. Receptors were obtained from a woman younger than 45 in good health.

Comments on this clone: Other DNA sequences from this sample encode an identical CDR3 as well. The chain has TRBV6-6 and TRBJ2-1; D tentatively fits TRBD1 or TRBD2 (5 bases each). The CDR3 is made up of 15 amino acids. CDR1 and CDR2 (germline): MNHNY, SVGAGI (reference sequence). V was clipped by 5 bases and J by 2 bases, with 13 bases between them. The CDR3 sequence: CASSRAGTTYNEQFF. DNA of the CDR3: TGTGCCAGCAGTCGAGCCGGGACGACCTACAATGAGCAGTTCTTC.

V gene TRBV5-1 combines with J gene TRBJ2-1; tentative D call: TRBD2 (5 bases). Trimming took 5 bases from V and 6 from J, leaving 15 bases between them. The CDR3 consists of 14 residues. From germline, CDR1 is SGHRS and CDR2 YFSETQ. The CDR3 DNA is TGCGCCAGCAGTATAGGTGAGGGTCGCAATGAGCAGTTCTTC. Encoded protein: CASSIGEGRNEQFF.